Each of the 18 T cell receptor beta chains below was sequenced from the same sample in a study of response to subunit inactivated influenza vaccine. TCRdb reanalysed the RT-PCR reads using MiXCR and keeps one entry per CDR3 protein. The sample yields more than 200,000 distinct CDR3 sequences, more than 10% seen once. The sequences come from non-naive T cells sorted from PBMCs, collected approximately 15 days before vaccination. The receptor set was obtained from a man aged 50-59 years who received an inactivated influenza vaccine.

V and J are TRBV20-1 and TRBJ1-6; a possible D gene is TRBD1 (5 bases). CDR3 size: 13 residues. Germline assignment: CDR1 DFQATT and CDR2 SNEGSKA (reference sequence). The V and J ends lost 6 bases and 7 bases respectively, with 13 bases between them. Here the CDR3 reads CSAAGPVNSPLHF. In nucleotides, the CDR3 is TGCAGTGCCGCGGGACCGGTAAATTCACCCCTCCACTTT.

J is TRBJ1-1 and V is TRBV11-2, with a weak D call TRBD1 (6 bases). Per the germline V gene, CDR1 is SGHAT and CDR2 is FQNNGV. V gave up 5 bases and J gave up 1 base, with 17 bases separating them. The CDR3 is made up of 16 amino acids. CDR3 bases: TGTGCCAGCAGCCCAGGGGCCGAACCATGGAACACTGAAGCTTTCTTT. Translated, it gives CASSPGAEPWNTEAFF. Full variable domain (remainder filled in from reference TRBV11-2 and TRBJ1-1): EAGVAQSPRYKIIEKRQSVAFWCNPISGHATLYWYQQILGQGPKLLIQFQNNGVVDDSQLPKDRFSAERLKGVDSTLKIQPAKLEDSAVYLCASSPGAEPWNTEAFFGQGTRLTVV.

The chain uses TRBV7-9 and TRBJ2-5, with D hard to call. The CDR3 totals 15 residues. V gave up 2 bases and J gave up 2 bases, with 12 bases separating them. Germline CDR1 reads SEHNR; CDR2 reads FQNEAQ (reference sequence). This chain's CDR3 is CASSLFGNLQETQYF. The CDR3 region has the DNA TGTGCCAGCAGCTTATTTGGGAATCTACAAGAGACCCAGTACTTC.

V is TRBV10-3 and J is TRBJ1-1, with D uncertain. The CDR3 has 13 amino acids. Per germline, CDR1 ENHRY and CDR2 SYGVKD. With 8 bases removed from V and 0 bases from J, the gap between germline ends came to 10 bases. DNA of the CDR3: TGTGCCATCCATTCGCCAATGAACACTGAAGCTTTCTTT. Translated: CAIHSPMNTEAFF.

DNA for the CDR3: TGCAGCGCGCACAGGGGTGGCACTGAAGCTTTCTTT. This codes for CSAHRGGTEAFF. The chain carries TRBV29-1 and TRBJ1-1; TRBD1 matches at 7 bases. Germline values: CDR1 SQVTM, CDR2 ANQGSEA. This CDR3 comprises 12 residues. V shed 7 bases, J shed 4 bases, and the junction held 6 bases outside the gene matches.

V is TRBV20-1 and J is TRBJ1-5; weak D call: TRBD1 (5 bases). The V end was cut by 5 bases, the J end by 11 bases, with 16 bases between. This CDR3 comprises 12 residues. The germline CDR1 and CDR2 sequences are DFQATT and SNEGSKA (reference sequence). The CDR3 region has the DNA TGCAGTGCTGGGGCTAAGGGGTTGGCCCAGCATTTT. Amino acid sequence: CSAGAKGLAQHF.

The genes are TRBV7-9 and TRBJ2-5, with 8 bases fitting TRBD1. J was trimmed by 2 bases and V by 4 bases; bases with no gene match: 12. Looked up from germline, CDR1 is SEHNR and CDR2 is FQNEAQ (reference sequence). This CDR3 contains 17 residues. DNA for the CDR3: TGTGCCAGCAGCTCCATTCGACAGGGGAATGGGCAAGAGACCCAGTACTTC. This encodes CASSSIRQGNGQETQYF.

This clonotype was found a few times. The chain is built from TRBV7-9 and TRBJ2-5; D ambiguous. V shed 0 bases and J shed 4 bases, with 12 bases lying between them. The germline gives CDR1 SEHNR, CDR2 FQNEAQ (reference sequence). The CDR3 spans 15 residues. CDR3 in DNA: TGTGCCAGCAGCTTAGCGGCAGGCCTAGGAGAGACCCAGTACTTC. Its translation is CASSLAAGLGETQYF.

This clonotype occurred a few times. This sequence joins TRBV6-5 and TRBJ2-7; TRBD1 is a possible D gene (5 bases). This CDR3 comprises 14 residues. V lost 2 bases to trimming and J lost 3 bases, with 11 bases between them. Per germline, CDR1 MNHEY and CDR2 SVGAGI. The CDR3 loop is CASSYPGQGYEQYF. The DNA for the CDR3 is TGTGCCAGCAGTTACCCCGGGCAGGGCTACGAGCAGTACTTC.

V is TRBV19 and J is TRBJ1-1; D is uncertain. The V gene's germline CDR1 is LNHDA and CDR2 SQIVND (reference sequence). CDR3 length: 15 residues. V was pared by 5 bases and J by 4 bases, with 17 bases between. CDR3 sequence (DNA): TGTGCCAGTAGTCTCTCATCCGGGTTGGGCACTGAAGCTTTCTTT. Translated, it gives CASSLSSGLGTEAFF.

In regard to this clonotype: A single base separates this from a much larger clone, so it may be a read error. The chain carries TRBV7-9 and TRBJ2-6; no reliable D call. The length of the CDR3 is 13 residues. Germline assignment: CDR1 SEHNR and CDR2 FQNEAQ (reference sequence). The CDR3 DNA reads as TGTGCCAGTGGAGACTCTGGGGTCAACGTCCTGACTTTC. Its translation is CASGDSGVNVLTF.

This clonotype was seen many times. The chain combines TRBV7-2 with TRBJ1-2; no clear D. Germline V CDR1 and CDR2: SGHTA, FQGNSA. CDR3 length: 13 amino acids. V lost 0 bases and J lost 3, with 5 bases in between. CDR3 protein: CASSLAQDYGYTF. CDR3 sequence (DNA): TGTGCCAGCAGCTTAGCCCAGGACTATGGCTACACCTTC.

This clonotype was seen at least ten times. This chain joins TRBV7-6 and TRBJ1-1; maybe TRBD1 (5 bases). Germline V gene data show CDR1 as SGHVS and CDR2 as FNYEAQ. With 5 bases removed from V and 1 base from J, the gap between germline ends came to 11 bases. The CDR3 totals 14 residues. In DNA, the CDR3 is TGTGCCAGCAGCAGGGGTCCGGCGAACACTGAAGCTTTCTTT. This codes for CASSRGPANTEAFF.

This clonotype was recorded at least ten times. The chain has TRBV4-2 and TRBJ1-5, with 9 bases matching TRBD1. CDR3 length equals 15 residues. The germline V gene has CDR1 LGHNA and CDR2 YNFKEQ. The J segment lost 7 bases and the V segment lost 4 bases, leaving 8 bases of the junction unmatched. The CDR3 nucleotides read TGTGCCAGCAGCCGGGACAGGGAAGCGAGACAGCCCCAGCATTTT. It is translated as CASSRDREARQPQHF.

In this sample, this clonotype turned up many times. The chain employs TRBV20-1 and TRBJ2-5, with TRBD2 matching over 9 bases. CDR3 size: 16 residues. Trimming took 6 bases from V and 5 from J; bases not matched to a gene: 16. CDR1 and CDR2 from the germline V gene are DFQATT and SNEGSKA (reference sequence). This chain's CDR3 is CSATRGGLARGETQYF. The CDR3 DNA sequence: TGCAGTGCAACAAGGGGTGGACTAGCGAGGGGGGAGACCCAGTACTTC.

This clonotype was detected many times. The chain has TRBV24-1 and TRBJ2-1, with unresolved D. CDR3 length: 12 residues. Germline V gene data show CDR1 as KGHDR and CDR2 as SFDVKD. Trimming took 6 bases from V and 6 from J, leaving 8 bases between them. The CDR3 DNA is TGTGCCACCAGTCCGGTGGGCAATGAGCAGTTCTTC. This translates into CATSPVGNEQFF.

This clonotype was seen a handful of times. The genes are TRBV20-1 and TRBJ2-7, with TRBD2 matching 11 bases. The trim removed 1 base at V and 9 bases at J, leaving 17 bases unmatched. This CDR3 has 17 amino acids. CDR1 and CDR2 from the germline V gene are DFQATT and SNEGSKA (reference sequence). CDR3 protein: CSARGGAELAGGTGQYF. DNA of the CDR3: TGCAGTGCTAGAGGAGGGGCAGAGCTAGCGGGGGGAACTGGGCAGTACTTC.

This clonotype was recorded at least ten times. The V and J genes are TRBV5-1 and TRBJ2-7; D may be TRBD2 (5 bases). The germline CDR1 and CDR2 sequences are SGHRS and YFSETQ. The CDR3 is 14 amino acids. V lost 0 bases to trimming and J lost 0 bases, with 7 bases between them. The CDR3 loop reads CASSLERNSYEQYF. Here the CDR3 DNA reads TGCGCCAGCAGCTTGGAGCGGAACTCCTACGAGCAGTACTTC.